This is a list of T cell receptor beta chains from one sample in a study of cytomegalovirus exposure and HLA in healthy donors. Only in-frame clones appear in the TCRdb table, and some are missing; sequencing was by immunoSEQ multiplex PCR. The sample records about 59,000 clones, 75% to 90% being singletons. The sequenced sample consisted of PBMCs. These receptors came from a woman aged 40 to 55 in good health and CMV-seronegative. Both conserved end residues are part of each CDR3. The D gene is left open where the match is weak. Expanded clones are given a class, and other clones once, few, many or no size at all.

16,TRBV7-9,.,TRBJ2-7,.,TGTGCCAGCAGCTTAGCCGGTAGAAATGGCTCCTACGAGCAGTACTTC,CASSLAGRNGSYEQYF
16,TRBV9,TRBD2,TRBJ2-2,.,TGTGCCAGCAGCGGACTAGCGGGATTAGGCACCGGGGAGCTGTTTTTT,CASSGLAGLGTGELFF
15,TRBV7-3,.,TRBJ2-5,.,TGTGCCAGCAGCTTAGGGGTGGACAAACGGCTTCCTCCTCACTTC,CASSLGVDKRLPPHF
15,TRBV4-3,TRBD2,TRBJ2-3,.,TGCGCCAGCAGCCAGACTAGCGGGAGTCCTGATACGCAGTATTTT,CASSQTSGSPDTQYF
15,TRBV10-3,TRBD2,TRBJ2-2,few,TGTGCCATCAGTGGACTAGCGGAGGGTACCGGGGAGCTGTTTTTT,CAISGLAEGTGELFF
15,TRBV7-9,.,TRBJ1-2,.,TGTGCCAGCAGCTTAGATGGGTATGGGGACACCGGCTACACCTTC,CASSLDGYGDTGYTF
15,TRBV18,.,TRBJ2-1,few,TGTGCCAGCTCACTACTGACAGGATCCTACAATGAGCAGTTCTTC,CASSLLTGSYNEQFF
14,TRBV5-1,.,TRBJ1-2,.,TGCGCCAGCAGCTTGGCCGCGGGGGCAGGTGGCTACACCTTC,CASSLAAGAGGYTF
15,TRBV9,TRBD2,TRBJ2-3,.,TGTGCCAGCAGCGGATCGGGACTACCCGCAGATACGCAGTATTTT,CASSGSGLPADTQYF
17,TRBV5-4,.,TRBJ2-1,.,TGTGCCAGCAGCTTTAGGTGGGGAGAGAGGAGTCTCAATGAGCAGTTCTTC,CASSFRWGERSLNEQFF
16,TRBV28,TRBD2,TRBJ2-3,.,TGTGCCAGCAGTACCTCCGGGGCGGGAGGCACAGATACGCAGTATTTT,CASSTSGAGGTDTQYF
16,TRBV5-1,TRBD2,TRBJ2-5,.,TGCGCCAGCAGCTTGATAGGTAGCGGGAGTGGAGAGACCCAGTACTTC,CASSLIGSGSGETQYF
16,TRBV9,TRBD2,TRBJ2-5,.,TGTGCCAGCAGCGTAGGACCTAGCGGGAGTGAAGAGACCCAGTACTTC,CASSVGPSGSEETQYF
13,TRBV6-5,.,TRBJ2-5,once,TGTGCCAGCAGAAATACAGGTCAAGAGACCCAGTACTTC,CASRNTGQETQYF